The entry that follows covers one T cell receptor beta chain sequence. Its specific antigen is unknown. Base qualities were left out, and no much larger clone turns up one base away. The source of the sample is a study of blood T cell repertoires in COVID-19 (dated by TCRdb to about 2020). Background on the whole study: The collaborator samples originated in the United States, Italy and Spain and spanned the acute and convalescent phases of COVID-19. The prospective study material was composed of cDNA or gDNA derived from T cells, B-cell-depleted T cells, or PBMCs. Deeply sampled blood TCRbeta repertoires from subjects exposed to, actively infected with, or recovered from COVID-19 were included in the dataset. The repertoires were released in a freely available public database intended as a resource for research on the immune response to SARS-CoV-2. Samples came from the ongoing ImmuneRACE study (first 160 participants) plus 1,254 subjects from 6 global collaborators. The sample metadata nearly always contained a de-identified subject ID, COVID-19 status, age in years and sex. Where HLA class I and class II types were available, the types were taken from metadata supplied by the sample provider, not from assay-based typing.

What the research found in general, with its limitations: How much clinical and demographic metadata was included differed by source and by participant, and the metadata was provided uncurated.

TCRbeta CDR3 regions were amplified from genomic DNA using the immunoSEQ Assay, a bias-controlled multiplex PCR. Regarding the original processing steps: The number of nucleated cells in each sample was estimated by amplification of reference gene primers within the assay. To quantify the absolute abundance of each unique TCRbeta CDR3 rearrangement, sequence reads were collapsed and filtered. Productive Simpson clonality was computed per sample as the square root of Simpson's diversity index over productive rearrangements. Held by TCRdb, this immuneACCESS table contains in-frame sequences only and omits some clones. Under half of the omission traces to an unresolved V gene where checked; the cause of the rest is unknown. V, J and clone size reflect that table, while D and trimming were determined from the DNA. Present in this sample are 35,000 to 45,000 clones, 92% of which were seen just once. The ten biggest clones cover approximately 8.3% of the sample.

Each collaborating institution followed its own protocols to collect whole blood in K2EDTA tubes. Collaborator samples were shipped for TCRbeta analysis as frozen whole blood, isolated PBMCs, or DNA extracted from either sample type. Trimming leaves V shorter by 5 bases and J shorter by 7 bases, with the junction holding 9 bases beyond the gene matches. Measured from the cysteine to the phenylalanine, the CDR3 is 14 residues long. Just the 42-base CDR3 DNA is kept, in frame starting at base 1. CDR1 is given as LNHDA and CDR2 as SQIVND, both from the germline V gene (reference sequence). The chain was built from TRBV19 and TRBJ1-2; TRBD1 aligns with 8 central bases. The sequence was obtained from a man aged 45-60 years with active COVID-19. Sequenced input: peripheral blood. The CDR3 here reads CASSGRDRIRGYTF. The nucleotide sequence reads TGTGCCAGTAGTGGCCGGGACAGGATTCGTGGCTACACCTTC.